The rows below give T cell receptor beta chains drawn from one sample of a study of control samples from healthy donors and cancer patients. Repertoires were generated with immunoSEQ multiplex PCR, while TCRdb's copy carries only in-frame clones and drops some. This sample yields some 130,000 clones, of which roughly 90% are seen a single time; around 5.4% belongs to the top ten. The sample was blood. The source of these receptors is a man between 18 and 35 years old in good health. Each CDR3 is given with its conserved first and last residue. The D gene is left open where the match is weak. Rows may omit the clone size; those that give it use once, few, many or a size class.

d_gene | j_gene | v_gene | abundance | CDR3nt | CDR3aa
TRBD1 | TRBJ1-1 | TRBV2 | - | TGTGCCAGCAGCGCTACAGGGGTCTACACTGAAGCTTTCTTT | CASSATGVYTEAFF
TRBD1 | TRBJ1-2 | TRBV6-5 | - | TGTGCCAGCAACAGAGGGGGCTTGGGCTATGACTACACCTTC | CASNRGGLGYDYTF
- | TRBJ1-1 | TRBV5-6 | - | TGTGCCAGCAGCTTGGCGGCAGAAGCTTTCTTT | CASSLAAEAFF
- | TRBJ1-5 | TRBV12-5 | once | TGTGCTAGTGGCCGAGGAGGAGGGACCCATCAGCCCCAGCATTTT | CASGRGGGTHQPQHF
- | TRBJ1-3 | TRBV9 | - | TGTGCCAGCAGCGGGACAGCCACCTCTGGAAACACCATATATTTT | CASSGTATSGNTIYF
- | TRBJ1-6 | TRBV30 | - | TGTGCCTGGGTGGGACGGTCAGATTCACCCCTCCACTTT | CAWVGRSDSPLHF
- | TRBJ2-7 | TRBV9 | once | TGTGCCAGCAGCGGGTTGGGGGACGAGCAGTACTTC | CASSGLGDEQYF
- | TRBJ2-1 | TRBV5-1 | - | TGCGCCAGCAGCGAGGCGCCCCAAATTCTCAATGAGCAGTTCTTC | CASSEAPQILNEQFF
- | TRBJ2-7 | TRBV5-1 | - | TGCGCCAGCAGCTGGCGTACCGGGACCGGGGTCTACGAGCAGTACTTC | CASSWRTGTGVYEQYF
- | TRBJ1-3 | TRBV9 | once | TGTGCCAGCAGCGTTTCGGGCGCGGAAGGAAACACCATATATTTT | CASSVSGAEGNTIYF
TRBD2 | TRBJ2-5 | TRBV7-2 | - | TGTGCCAGCAGCTATAGCGGGGGGGAAGAGACCCAGTACTTC | CASSYSGGEETQYF
- | TRBJ2-2 | TRBV9 | - | TGTGCCAGCAGCGTAGCAGGATGGGGGGAGCTCACCGGGGAGCTGTTTTTT | CASSVAGWGELTGELFF
- | TRBJ2-7 | TRBV5-1 | once | TGCGCCAGCAGCGGGAACTACGAGCAGTACTTC | CASSGNYEQYF
- | TRBJ1-2 | TRBV6-5 | - | TGTGCCAGCAGTTATCAGGCCTACTATGGCTACACCTTC | CASSYQAYYGYTF
- | TRBJ1-5 | TRBV19 | - | TGTGCCAGTAGTACAGGGCTAAGGCAGCCCCAGCATTTT | CASSTGLRQPQHF
TRBD1 | TRBJ1-1 | TRBV6-1 | - | TGTGCCAGCAGTGAACAGGGGGAGGGTGAAGCTTTCTTT | CASSEQGEGEAFF
TRBD1 | TRBJ1-1 | TRBV13 | - | TGTGCCAGCAGCCGTCGACAGGGGATGAACACTGAAGCTTTCTTT | CASSRRQGMNTEAFF
TRBD2 | TRBJ2-1 | TRBV6-1 | few | TGTGCCAGCAGTGAAATCGGGGGGACTAGCGAGCCACTTCCCTACAATGAGCAGTTCTTC | CASSEIGGTSEPLPYNEQFF
- | TRBJ1-2 | TRBV3-1/TRBV3-2 | - | TGTGCCAGCAGCCAATCCACAGCTGCAGGCTATGGCTACACCTTC | CASSQSTAAGYGYTF
- | TRBJ2-5 | TRBV29-1 | - | TGCAGCGTTCTCGGGCCTGCGGGAGAGACCCAGTACTTC | CSVLGPAGETQYF
- | TRBJ1-4 | TRBV6-5 | - | TGTGCCAGCAGCGAGCGGGAGCGGCGAAAACTGTTTTTT | CASSERERRKLFF
TRBD2 | TRBJ2-3 | TRBV7-9 | - | TGTGCCAGCAGCCCTGCTTATTCAGCGGGGGGGCCTTTGCCAGATACGCAGTATTTT | CASSPAYSAGGPLPDTQYF
TRBD2 | TRBJ2-7 | TRBV3-1/TRBV3-2 | - | TGTGCCAGCAGCCAAGATCTGAGCGGGGGACGCGAGCAGTACTTC | CASSQDLSGGREQYF
TRBD2 | TRBJ2-5 | TRBV24-1 | - | TGTGCCACCAGTGATCCTAGCGGATCCGGGGAGACCCAGTACTTC | CATSDPSGSGETQYF
TRBD2 | TRBJ2-6 | TRBV9 | - | TGTGCCAGCAGCGCCGGACCGACTAGCGGGAGCTCTGGGGCCAACGTCCTGACTTTC | CASSAGPTSGSSGANVLTF
TRBD1 | TRBJ1-5 | TRBV19 | - | TGTGCCAGTAGTACGCCGGACAGGTCACGCAATCAGCCCCAGCATTTT | CASSTPDRSRNQPQHF
TRBD1 | TRBJ2-3 | TRBV7-9 | - | TGTGCCAGCAGGCCCGGGACAGGGAGCACAGATACGCAGTATTTT | CASRPGTGSTDTQYF
TRBD1 | TRBJ1-6 | TRBV2 | - | TGTGCCAGCAGTAAACAGGGGGCTCCGAGTAATTCACCCCTCCACTTT | CASSKQGAPSNSPLHF
- | TRBJ2-5 | TRBV5-1 | - | TGCGCCAGCAGCCAGGTGGTCCAAGAGACCCAGTACTTC | CASSQVVQETQYF